This T cell receptor beta chain appears in the sequencing data of a study of early stage breast cancer tumors. Across the study: Around 10-fold was the mean read coverage per sample. Study-wide results and limits: Commonly generated sequences made up most enriched TCRB sequences shared between patients. Tumor and normal breast were distinguished via blood comparison in most of the 16 patients.

TCRdb keeps only in-frame clones here, not all; method: immunoSEQ multiplex PCR. The sample holds roughly 53,000 clones, approximately 90% seen once. As to this clone: The antigen is not known.

Germline lookup yields CDR1 SGHTA and CDR2 FQGNSA. The V segment lost 5 bases and the J segment 6 bases; nucleotides outside the gene matches: 11. The CDR3 has 16 residues. The chain links TRBV7-2 to TRBJ2-1, with TRBD1 identical over 9 bases. This sequence originates from a person in their 70s with breast cancer. Material: blood. Written as DNA, the CDR3 is TGTGCCAGCAGCCCTAGTCCAGGGACAGGGTTCAATGAGCAGTTCTTC. Translating it yields CASSPSPGTGFNEQFF.